These 31 T cell receptor beta chains originate from one sample sequenced in a study of glioma-infiltrating T cells after dendritic cell vaccination. Sequencing was performed with immunoSEQ multiplex PCR; in TCRdb, only in-frame clones are kept and a portion is missing. The table has more than 3,000 clones, approximately 79% seen once. Sequencing used tumor tissue, obtained before dendritic cell vaccination. These receptors came from a human donor with glioblastoma.

V usage is TRBV7-2 and J usage is TRBJ2-5; D might be TRBD2 (7 bases). V lost 1 base and J 7 bases, leaving 19 bases between the germline ends. The CDR3 covers 16 residues. The germline V gene has CDR1 SGHTA and CDR2 FQGNSA. CDR3: CASSLVSGGPMGTQYF. The CDR3 DNA reads TGTGCCAGCAGCTTAGTCTCCGGGGGGCCGATGGGGACCCAGTACTTC. The whole variable domain, filled in from reference TRBV7-2 and TRBJ2-5, reads GAGVSQSPSNKVTEKGKDVELRCDPISGHTALYWYRQSLGQGLEFLIYFQGNSAPDKSGLPSDRFSAERTGGSVSTLTIQRTQQEDSAVYLCASSLVSGGPMGTQYFGPGTRLLVL.

This clone was seen once. At one end the junction does not follow the germline gene, possibly because of a read error. Distinct nucleotide sequences in the sample also encode this CDR3. The chain employs TRBV19 and TRBJ2-2, with 7 bases aligning to TRBD1. CDR1 LNHDA and CDR2 SQIVND come from the germline V gene (reference sequence). CDR3 length: 15 residues. CDR3 protein: CASSTGQTRFGELFF. The CDR3 DNA reads as TGTGCCAGTAGTACGGGACAGACACGTTTCGGGGAACTGTTTTTT.

The V gene is TRBV28, the J gene TRBJ2-3, with TRBD1 as a possible D gene (6 bases). CDR1 and CDR2 (germline): MDHEN, SYDVKM. Trimming took off 7 bases at V and 4 bases at J, with 15 bases between the two ends. The CDR3 is 14 residues long. CDR3 in DNA: TGTGCCAGCATGGGACAAAATACGGCAGATACGCAGTATTTT. It translates to CASMGQNTADTQYF.

This chain joins TRBV29-1 and TRBJ2-3, with TRBD1 as a possible D gene (5 bases). This CDR3 has 15 amino acids. The V end was cut by 1 base, the J end by 6 bases, with 17 bases between. From germline, CDR1 is SQVTM and CDR2 ANQGSEA. The CDR3 sequence: CSVEGLQGALDTQYF. The CDR3 region has the DNA TGCAGCGTTGAAGGACTTCAGGGCGCATTGGATACGCAGTATTTT.

V and J are TRBV30 and TRBJ1-4; D is undetermined. Germline V gene data show CDR1 as GTSNPN and CDR2 as SVGIG (reference sequence). V was cut by 0 bases and J by 6 bases, with 14 bases left in between. CDR3 length: 15 residues. The CDR3 nucleotides read TGTGCCTGGAGTGTAGAACGGTCCCCGTATGAAAAACTGTTTTTT. As protein: CAWSVERSPYEKLFF.

The chain joins TRBV6-5 to TRBJ2-3; no clear D. CDR3 size: 16 residues. Germline CDR1 is MNHEY and CDR2 is SVGAGI. Trimming pared 0 bases from V and 4 bases from J, leaving 14 bases between. This CDR3 is CASSYSSNLPADTQYF. CDR3 in DNA: TGTGCCAGCAGTTACTCGAGCAATCTCCCGGCAGATACGCAGTATTTT.

The chain uses TRBV18 and TRBJ1-3; D gene uncertain. Germline CDR1 is KGHSH and CDR2 is LQKENI. Deletions cut 6 bases from V and 1 base from J, with 10 bases between. The CDR3 covers 14 residues. The CDR3: CASSSRGSGNTIYF. Here the CDR3 DNA reads TGTGCCAGCTCCTCCCGCGGGTCTGGAAACACCATATATTTT.

The V and J genes are TRBV28 and TRBJ2-1; 7 nucleotides agree with TRBD2. The CDR3 loop spans 16 amino acids. Per the germline V gene, CDR1 is MDHEN and CDR2 is SYDVKM. J was trimmed by 7 bases and V by 4 bases; bases with no gene match: 13. This chain's CDR3 is CASSSGGSFRLNEQFF. CDR3 in DNA: TGTGCCAGCAGTTCCGGGGGGAGTTTCCGACTTAATGAGCAGTTCTTC.

The CDR3: CAISNLGTINEQFF. The CDR3 region has the DNA TGTGCCATCAGTAACCTCGGGACTATAAATGAGCAGTTCTTC. This chain uses TRBV10-3 with TRBJ2-1; 7 positions match TRBD2. Germline-derived CDR1 and CDR2 are ENHRY and SYGVKD. V lost 5 bases and J lost 7; bases outside the gene matches: 8. The CDR3 runs to 14 residues.

The chain is built from TRBV4-3 and TRBJ2-1; 13 positions match TRBD2. Germline trimming cut 0 bases from V and 3 bases from J; bases unmatched to any gene: 17. This CDR3 has 22 residues. CDR1 is LGHNA and CDR2 is YSLEER in the germline V gene. CDR3 in DNA: TGCGCCAGCAGCCAAGAATCGGAACTAGCGGGGGGGCCCACCCGCTACTACAATGAGCAGTTCTTC. It encodes CASSQESELAGGPTRYYNEQFF.

This sequence joins TRBV5-5 and TRBJ1-2; D may be TRBD1 (5 bases). The V and J ends lost 0 bases and 7 bases respectively, with 10 bases between them. The CDR3 sequence is 13 residues long. Germline V gene sequence: CDR1 SGHKS, CDR2 YYEKEE (reference sequence). This CDR3 reads CASSLVGRGGYTF. CDR3 nucleotide sequence: TGTGCCAGCAGCTTGGTGGGGCGCGGTGGCTACACCTTC.

The chain links TRBV27 to TRBJ2-5; 10 nucleotides match TRBD1. The CDR3 runs 15 residues. CDR1 is MNHEY, CDR2 SMNVEV, per germline (reference sequence). Germline trimming cut 7 bases from V and 1 base from J; bases unmatched to any gene: 6. The CDR3 DNA reads TGTGCCAGCACTTGGACAGGGGGTTTCCAAGAGACCCAGTACTTC. This encodes CASTWTGGFQETQYF.

This chain links TRBV7-2 with TRBJ2-1; TRBD2 might be the D (5 bases). The CDR3 is made up of 15 amino acids. V shed 4 bases and J shed 12 bases, with 22 bases lying between them. Per the germline V gene, CDR1 is SGHTA and CDR2 is FQGNSA. The CDR3 region is CASSSWPAPPSMQFF. DNA for the CDR3: TGTGCCAGCAGCTCCTGGCCCGCCCCCCCTAGCATGCAGTTCTTC.

The V call is TRBV7-3, the J call TRBJ2-5; 7 bases agree with TRBD2. With V trimmed by 5 bases and J by 5 bases, 11 bases remained unmatched. The germline V gene has CDR1 SGHTA and CDR2 FQGTGA. The CDR3 is 15 residues long. CDR3 nucleotide sequence: TGTGCCAGCAGCCTGGGTGGAGCGGGGCTGGAGACCCAGTACTTC. Its protein product is CASSLGGAGLETQYF.

The genes are TRBV7-6 and TRBJ2-3, with a tentative D call TRBD1 (6 bases). The CDR3 is made up of 16 amino acids. V was pared by 3 bases and J by 0 bases, with 13 bases between. The germline CDR1 and CDR2 sequences are SGHVS and FNYEAQ. The CDR3 nucleotides are TGTGCCAGCAGCTTCTCAGGGGAGACTAGCACAGATACGCAGTATTTT. Its protein is CASSFSGETSTDTQYF.

The table lists this clone with a few counts. V and J are TRBV19 and TRBJ2-7, with a possible D match to TRBD1 (6 bases). Germline CDR1 LNHDA, CDR2 SQIVND (reference sequence). The CDR3 is 15 amino acids. V gave up 1 base and J gave up 2 bases, with 12 bases separating them. The CDR3 bases are TGTGCCAGTAGTATAGCGGCAGGGGCCCCCTACGAGCAGTACTTC. Its protein is CASSIAAGAPYEQYF.

The CDR3 loop is CASTRARRETQYF. In DNA, the CDR3 is TGTGCCAGCACCCGAGCCAGGCGAGAGACCCAGTACTTC. The rearrangement joins TRBV5-8 to TRBJ2-5, with D unclear. Trimming removed 6 bases from V and 4 bases from J, with 13 bases in between. This CDR3 spans 13 amino acids. The germline gives CDR1 SGHTS, CDR2 YDEGEE.

The V call is TRBV25-1, the J call TRBJ2-2; the D gene is possibly TRBD1 (6 bases). Germline assignment: CDR1 MGHDK and CDR2 SYGVNS. Trimming left V 2 bases short and J 4 bases short, with 14 bases between. This CDR3 has 16 amino acids. In DNA form, the CDR3 reads TGTGCCAGCAGTGAAGATTATGGACAGCGCACCGGGGAGCTGTTTTTT. The encoded protein is CASSEDYGQRTGELFF. Together with reference TRBV25-1 and TRBJ2-2, the CDR3 gives the full variable domain: EADIYQTPRYLVIGTGKKITLECSQTMGHDKMYWYQQDPGMELHLIHYSYGVNSTEKGDLSSESTVSRIRTEHFPLTLESARPSHTSQYLCASSEDYGQRTGELFFGEGSRLTVL.

This chain links TRBV7-9 with TRBJ2-5; TRBD2 is a possible D gene (5 bases). CDR1 is SEHNR and CDR2 is FQNEAQ in the germline V gene (reference sequence). V was trimmed by 1 base and J by 2 bases, leaving 8 bases between them. The CDR3 totals 14 residues. In DNA form, the CDR3 reads TGTGCCAGCAGCTTAGAGGACTTTCAAGAGACCCAGTACTTC. This gives the protein CASSLEDFQETQYF.

The CDR3 DNA reads as TGTGCCAGCAGCTTATGGGAGGAGCAGTACTTC. It translates to CASSLWEEQYF. The gene calls are TRBV11-2 and TRBJ2-5, with D possibly matching TRBD2 (6 bases). Germline lookup yields CDR1 SGHAT and CDR2 FQNNGV. The CDR3 is 11 residues long. V lost 2 bases to trimming and J lost 11 bases, with 9 bases between them.

This clone has a single count. This rearrangement joins TRBV5-6 to TRBJ1-4, with D perhaps matching TRBD1 (6 bases). The CDR3 consists of 19 residues. Germline values: CDR1 SGHDT, CDR2 YYEEEE. V dropped 4 bases and J dropped 1 base, with 23 bases sitting between them. The CDR3 protein is CASSLSYQHREGTNEKLFF. The DNA for the CDR3 is TGTGCCAGCAGCCTATCATACCAGCACAGGGAAGGAACTAATGAAAAACTGTTTTTT. Based on the CDR3 plus reference TRBV5-6 and TRBJ1-4, the full variable domain is DAGVTQSPTHLIKTRGQQVTLRCSPKSGHDTVSWYQQALGQGPQFIFQYYEEEERQRGNFPDRFSGHQFPNYSSELNVNALLLGDSALYLCASSLSYQHREGTNEKLFFGSGTQLSVL.

The rearrangement joins TRBV14 to TRBJ1-2, with a weak D call TRBD1 (6 bases). There are 14 residues in the CDR3. The germline V and J ends were trimmed by 2 bases and 6 bases, with 13 bases remaining between them. Germline V lookup: CDR1 SGHDN, CDR2 FVKESK. The CDR3 DNA reads as TGTGCCAGCAGCCAATTTCTGTCAGGGGATGGCTACACCTTC. Translated, it gives CASSQFLSGDGYTF.

This chain links TRBV9 with TRBJ2-7; no reliable D call. The germline V and J ends were trimmed by 0 bases and 7 bases, with 14 bases remaining between them. CDR3 size: 14 residues. Germline CDR1 is SGDLS and CDR2 is YYNGEE. The CDR3 region is CASSVEPIAGEQYF. Here the CDR3 DNA reads TGTGCCAGCAGCGTAGAGCCCATAGCTGGTGAGCAGTACTTC.

This chain connects TRBV10-1 to TRBJ1-2; D may be TRBD1 (5 bases). Trimming stripped 9 bases from V and 4 bases from J, with 18 bases between. The CDR3 covers 14 residues. Germline V CDR1 and CDR2: WNHNN, SYGVQD (reference sequence). The CDR3 DNA is TGCGCCAGTGGGACTCGGTGGATGTCCTATGGCTACACCTTC. Translation gives CASGTRWMSYGYTF.

As concerns this clone: Other DNA variants within this sample encode the same CDR3. This chain joins TRBV4-2 and TRBJ2-1, with TRBD2 identical over 11 bases. This CDR3 is 18 amino acids long. Germline-derived CDR1 and CDR2 are LGHNA and YNFKEQ. V was clipped by 0 bases and J by 6 bases; unmatched bases: 10. The CDR3 loop is CASSQDLLAGGLGNEQFF. The CDR3 nucleotides are TGTGCCAGCAGCCAAGACCTTTTAGCGGGGGGGCTCGGCAATGAGCAGTTCTTC.

The V call is TRBV19, the J call TRBJ1-3; perhaps TRBD1 as D (6 bases). Germline V gene lookup returns CDR1 LNHDA and CDR2 SQIVND (reference sequence). CDR3 length: 15 residues. Trimming cost V 3 bases and J 2 bases, with 11 bases left between them. CDR3 in amino acids: CASSISGQTGNTIYF. The CDR3 DNA reads TGTGCCAGTAGTATTTCGGGACAAACTGGAAACACCATATATTTT.

The CDR3 is CARPRRSSNYGYTF. CDR3 in DNA: TGTGCCAGGCCGCGGAGGTCGTCTAACTATGGCTACACCTTC. The gene calls are TRBV6-4 and TRBJ1-2; no clear D gene. This CDR3 is 14 amino acids long. Germline CDR1 is MRHNA and CDR2 is SNTAGT. The ends were cut back, 9 bases at V and 0 bases at J, with 14 bases in the middle.

The rearrangement links TRBV5-4 to TRBJ2-2, with TRBD2 matching over 7 bases. The length of the CDR3 is 15 residues. With V trimmed by 0 bases and J by 2 bases, 1 base remained unmatched. Germline V CDR1 and CDR2: SGHNT, YYREEE (reference sequence). As DNA, the CDR3 is TGTGCCAGCAGCTTGGCTAGCGGAAACACCGGGGAGCTGTTTTTT. This sequence encodes CASSLASGNTGELFF.

The chain employs TRBV4-2 and TRBJ1-5, with a tentative D call TRBD1 (6 bases). The CDR3 sequence is 16 residues long. Trimming removed 0 bases from V and 0 bases from J, with 9 bases in between. CDR1 is LGHNA, CDR2 YNFKEQ, per germline. The CDR3 is CASSQEQGDSNQPQHF. CDR3 sequence (DNA): TGTGCCAGCAGCCAAGAACAGGGCGATAGCAATCAGCCCCAGCATTTT.

In this sample, this clone turned up a few times. The rearrangement links TRBV9 to TRBJ1-5; 9 bases map to TRBD1. The V and J ends lost 3 bases and 5 bases, in that order; junction bases with no gene match: 3. The CDR3 loop spans 14 amino acids. CDR1 is SGDLS, CDR2 YYNGEE, per germline. Here the CDR3 DNA reads TGTGCCAGCAGCGCCGGGACAGGGTATCAGCCCCAGCATTTT. Translation: CASSAGTGYQPQHF.

V usage is TRBV18 and J usage is TRBJ2-3; D is possibly TRBD2 (6 bases). This CDR3 comprises 15 residues. From germline, CDR1 is KGHSH and CDR2 LQKENI. Trimming removed 4 bases from V and 1 base from J, with 12 bases in between. CDR3 sequence reads: CASSRGSGRTDTQYF. CDR3 coding DNA: TGTGCCAGCTCACGGGGAAGCGGGCGCACAGATACGCAGTATTTT.